A selection of T cell receptor beta chains follows, all from one sample in a study of blood T cell repertoires in COVID-19. The table came from immunoSEQ multiplex PCR; TCRdb's copy has only in-frame clones and leaves some out. The sample lists 190,000 or so clones, about 90% seen once, with about 0.59% in the top ten. The specimen sequenced was peripheral blood. Receptors originate from a man aged 50 to 59 with acute or convalescent COVID-19. The CDR3 runs from the conserved cysteine through the conserved F or W. The D gene is left open where the match is weak. The listing skips clone size in some rows; elsewhere it reads once, few, many or a size class.

v_call,d_call,clone_size,j_call,cdr3_nt,cdr3_aa
TRBV9,TRBD2,.,TRBJ2-5,TGTGCCAGCAGCACCGGACTAGCGGGAGTAGAGACCCAGTACTTC,CASSTGLAGVETQYF
TRBV7-2,.,.,TRBJ1-1,TGTGCCAGCAGCTTAGCTCCGCCCGGGACTGAAGCTTTCTTT,CASSLAPPGTEAFF
TRBV6-5,TRBD1,.,TRBJ1-1,TGTGCCAGCAGTTCCCGGACAGGGACCACTGAAGCTTTCTTT,CASSSRTGTTEAFF
TRBV11-2,.,once,TRBJ2-1,TGTGCCAGCGGGAGCGGCGGTGAGCAGTTCTTC,CASGSGGEQFF
TRBV6-1,TRBD1,.,TRBJ1-3,TGTGCCAGCAGTGATCCCCTGGGGACAGTTGGAAACACCATATATTTT,CASSDPLGTVGNTIYF
TRBV2,TRBD1,.,TRBJ1-6,TGTGCCAGCAGCCGGGCGCAGGCAGGGGGCTATAATTCACCCCTCCACTTT,CASSRAQAGGYNSPLHF
TRBV27,.,.,TRBJ1-5,TGTGCCAGCAGTTTAGCACCAACCATGGAGCAGCATTTT,CASSLAPTMEQHF
TRBV5-1,TRBD1,.,TRBJ1-2,TGCGCCAGCAGCCCCGGACAGGGGAGGGACTATGGCTACACCTTC,CASSPGQGRDYGYTF
TRBV4-1,.,.,TRBJ2-1,TGCGCCAGCAGCCCTCGTCCCTTTTACAATGAGCAGTTCTTC,CASSPRPFYNEQFF
TRBV30,.,.,TRBJ2-1,TGTGCCTGGAGTTGGACACATCCCTACAATGAGCAGTTCTTC,CAWSWTHPYNEQFF
TRBV7-9,.,.,TRBJ2-2,TGTGCCAGCCGGGGGGCCACCGGGGAGCTGTTTTTT,CASRGATGELFF
TRBV19,TRBD1,.,TRBJ1-2,TGTGCCAGTAGTATTCACAGGGGGCGCATCTATGGCTACACCTTC,CASSIHRGRIYGYTF
TRBV18,.,.,TRBJ1-4,TGTGCCAGCACTGATCCGGATGAAAAACTGTTTTTT,CASTDPDEKLFF
TRBV24-1,.,.,TRBJ1-1,TGTGCCACCAGCGACAGTTACAGGACTGAAGCTTTCTTT,CATSDSYRTEAFF
TRBV4-1,.,.,TRBJ1-5,TGCGCCAGCAGCCCCTTTGTCGGGGGTCTCCAGCCCCAGCATTTT,CASSPFVGGLQPQHF
TRBV19,TRBD1,few,TRBJ1-1,TGTGCCAGTAGTACCAGTGGGGACAGAGCTTTCTTT,CASSTSGDRAFF
TRBV9,TRBD2,.,TRBJ2-2,TGTGCCAGCAGCGTAGGAACTAGCGGGGGGAGGGAGCTGTTTTTT,CASSVGTSGGRELFF
TRBV6-4,TRBD1,.,TRBJ1-4,TGTGCCAGCAGTGAAACACTCCGGGACAGTCGGGAAAAACTGTTTTTT,CASSETLRDSREKLFF
TRBV19,TRBD1,.,TRBJ1-4,TGTGCCAGTAGGTTCACAGGGGCGGTATCTGAAAAACTGTTTTTT,CASRFTGAVSEKLFF
TRBV14,.,.,TRBJ2-7,TGTGCCAGCAGCCTGGTCTCCGGGGACATTTACGAGCAGTACTTC,CASSLVSGDIYEQYF
TRBV6-5,TRBD1,.,TRBJ1-3,TGTGCCAGCAGTTACTCAGACAGGGCCGGAAACACCATATATTTT,CASSYSDRAGNTIYF
TRBV11-2,TRBD1,.,TRBJ2-2,TGTGCCAGCAGCTTAGAACTCTCCGGGACAGGGGTCACCGGGGAGCTGTTTTTT,CASSLELSGTGVTGELFF
TRBV2,.,.,TRBJ2-6,TGTGCCAGCAGTGAACAGGGTAGTCCATTCCCTGGGGCCAACGTCCTGACTTTC,CASSEQGSPFPGANVLTF
TRBV7-8,.,.,TRBJ1-5,TGTGCCAGCAGCTTAGGTCGACTCCAGCCCCAGCATTTT,CASSLGRLQPQHF
TRBV3-1/TRBV3-2,.,.,TRBJ2-1,TGTGCCAGCAGCCCGAGACTAGGAGACGAGCAGTTCTTC,CASSPRLGDEQFF
TRBV5-1,TRBD1,.,TRBJ1-1,TGCGCCACGTTCCCCGGGACAGGGGGCTGGACTGAAGCTTTCTTT,CATFPGTGGWTEAFF
TRBV7-2,.,.,TRBJ2-1,TGTGCCAGCAGCACGGTTGGCGGGACCATATACAATGAGCAGTTCTTC,CASSTVGGTIYNEQFF
TRBV7-9,TRBD1,.,TRBJ2-6,TGTGCCAGCAGCCCCAAGGGACAGGGGGCGCGAGGGGCCAACGTCCTGACTTTC,CASSPKGQGARGANVLTF
TRBV7-9,TRBD2,.,TRBJ2-3,TGTGCCAGCAGCTTAGCTGTGCGGGGGGGCCGAGATACGCAGTATTTT,CASSLAVRGGRDTQYF
TRBV9,.,.,TRBJ2-1,TGTGCCAGCAGCGCCTGGGAGAGCTCCTACAATGAGCAGTTCTTC,CASSAWESSYNEQFF
TRBV6-6,.,.,TRBJ1-1,TGTGCCAGCAGTTCCAACGGGGACACTGAAGCTTTCTTT,CASSSNGDTEAFF
TRBV15,TRBD2,.,TRBJ2-1,TGTGCCACCAGCAGAGGGACTAGCGGGGGGACCAATGAGCAGTTCTTC,CATSRGTSGGTNEQFF
TRBV5-1,.,.,TRBJ2-5,TGCGCCAGCAGCTCCCGGGGGGAGACCCAGTACTTC,CASSSRGETQYF
TRBV7-2,.,once,TRBJ1-2,TGTGCCAGCAGGGCCCTGGGGGCCACCGACGGCTACACCTTC,CASRALGATDGYTF
TRBV18,.,.,TRBJ1-5,TGTGCCAGCTCACCCCGAAGGACAAATCAGCCCCAGCATTTT,CASSPRRTNQPQHF
TRBV5-6,TRBD1,.,TRBJ1-2,TGTGCCAGCAGCTGGGGACAGGCGAACTATGGCTACACCTTC,CASSWGQANYGYTF
TRBV18,.,.,TRBJ1-4,TGTGCCAGCTCACCTCAAGGGACGGGAGAGGGAAAACTGTTTTTT,CASSPQGTGEGKLFF
TRBV11-2,TRBD1,.,TRBJ2-7,TGTGCCAGCAGCTTAGAACAGGGGGAGCAGTACTTC,CASSLEQGEQYF
TRBV10-3,.,.,TRBJ2-2,TGTGCCATGGGCCGTTGGGGCGACACCGGGGAGCTGTTTTTT,CAMGRWGDTGELFF
TRBV5-1,.,.,TRBJ2-1,TGCGCCAGCAGCCGGGACACGACCTACAATGAGCAGTTCTTC,CASSRDTTYNEQFF
TRBV27,TRBD2,.,TRBJ2-2,TGTGCCAGCAGTCGGGGGGTACAGCGGGGGAACACCGGGGAGCTGTTTTTT,CASSRGVQRGNTGELFF
TRBV4-3,TRBD1,few,TRBJ1-2,TGCGCCAGCAGCCAAGACTGGACAGGGCTTGGCTACACCTTC,CASSQDWTGLGYTF
TRBV19,TRBD1,.,TRBJ2-5,TGTGCCAGTAGTCGCTTAACAGGGGCCCGGCGAGAGACCCAGTACTTC,CASSRLTGARRETQYF
TRBV7-2,.,.,TRBJ2-1,TGTGCCAGCAGCTTATCAGGCAGGTTAAATGAGCAGTTCTTC,CASSLSGRLNEQFF
TRBV12-3/TRBV12-4,TRBD1,.,TRBJ1-1,TGTGCCAGCAGTTGGGACAGGGACACTGAAGCTTTCTTT,CASSWDRDTEAFF
TRBV11-2,.,.,TRBJ2-2,TGTGCCAGCGGGGGGACGGGTACCGGGGAGCTGTTTTTT,CASGGTGTGELFF
TRBV6-2/TRBV6-3,TRBD2,.,TRBJ2-2,TGTGCCAGCAGTTATTTGGCGGGGGAGGTCACCGGGGAGCTGTTTTTT,CASSYLAGEVTGELFF
TRBV9,TRBD1,.,TRBJ2-2,TGTGCCAGCAGCGTTTCCAGGGGGTCCGGGGAGCTGTTTTTT,CASSVSRGSGELFF
TRBV7-3,.,.,TRBJ2-5,TGTGCCAGCAGCTTAACGGGGGGAGGTTACCAAGAGACCCAGTACTTC,CASSLTGGGYQETQYF
TRBV7-2,TRBD2,.,TRBJ2-3,TGTGCCAGCAGCTTAGCGGGAGGGCCGGGAGGGACAGATACGCAGTATTTT,CASSLAGGPGGTDTQYF
TRBV2,.,once,TRBJ1-1,TGTGCCAGCAGAGCTCGAACAGGGCCCACTGAAGCTTTCTTT,CASRARTGPTEAFF
TRBV5-5,TRBD1,.,TRBJ1-6,TGTGCCAGCAGCTCCAACAGGGGAAGGTCACCCCTCCACTTT,CASSSNRGRSPLHF
TRBV6-1,.,.,TRBJ2-1,TGTGCCAGCAGTGAACCGGACTCAGGCAATGAGCAGTTCTTC,CASSEPDSGNEQFF
TRBV10-3,TRBD2,.,TRBJ2-5,TGTGCCATCAGTGGCGGGAGGGCCGAGGAGACCCAGTACTTC,CAISGGRAEETQYF